This record covers a single T cell receptor (beta chain). The antigen remains unidentified. Sequencing was performed with immunoSEQ multiplex PCR; in TCRdb, only in-frame clones are kept and a portion is missing. The sample carries millions of clones, around nine tenths recorded once. This record comes from a study of shared clonotypes between healthy human individuals. Whole-study findings and limits: Estimated richness values were generally larger in naive subsets than in memory subsets. Rarefaction showed that sequencing of sorted subsets was incomplete (despite large depth).

Germline-derived CDR1 and CDR2 are MGHDK and SYGVNS. The CDR3 sequence is 14 residues long. V shed 4 bases and J shed 3 bases, with 11 bases lying between them. The chain carries TRBV25-1 and TRBJ2-3; the D gene is possibly TRBD2 (5 bases). Sequences were obtained from naive CD4+ T cells sorted from blood. Subset: CD45RA+ positively selected. The receptor's source is a man between 18 and 29 years old in good health. The CDR3 DNA sequence: TGTGCCAGCAGTGTCCCGGGGAGAACAGATACGCAGTATTTT. Amino acids: CASSVPGRTDTQYF.